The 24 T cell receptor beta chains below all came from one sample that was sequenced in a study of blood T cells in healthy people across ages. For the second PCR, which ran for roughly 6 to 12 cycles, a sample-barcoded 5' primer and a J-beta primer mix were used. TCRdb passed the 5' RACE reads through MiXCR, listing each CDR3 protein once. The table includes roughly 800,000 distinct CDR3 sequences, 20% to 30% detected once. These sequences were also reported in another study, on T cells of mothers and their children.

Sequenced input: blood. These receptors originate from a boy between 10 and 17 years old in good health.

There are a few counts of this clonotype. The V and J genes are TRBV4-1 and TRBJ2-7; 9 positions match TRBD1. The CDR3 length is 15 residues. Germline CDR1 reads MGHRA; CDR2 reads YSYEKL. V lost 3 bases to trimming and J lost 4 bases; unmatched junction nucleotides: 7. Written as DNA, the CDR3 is TGCGCCAGCAGCCACGACGGACAGGGGAGATACGAGCAGTACTTC. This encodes CASSHDGQGRYEQYF.

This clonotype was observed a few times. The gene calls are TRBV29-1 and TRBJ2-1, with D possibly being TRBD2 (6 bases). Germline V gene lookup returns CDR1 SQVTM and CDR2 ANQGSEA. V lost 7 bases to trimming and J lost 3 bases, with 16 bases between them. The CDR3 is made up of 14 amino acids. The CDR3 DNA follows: TGCAGCGGCTGGGTCGACGGGGGCTACAATGAGCAGTTCTTC. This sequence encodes CSGWVDGGYNEQFF.

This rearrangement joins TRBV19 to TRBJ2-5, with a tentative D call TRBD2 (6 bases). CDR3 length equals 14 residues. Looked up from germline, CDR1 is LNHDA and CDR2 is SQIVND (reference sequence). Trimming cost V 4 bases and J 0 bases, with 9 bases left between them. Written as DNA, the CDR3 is TGTGCCAGTAGTAAGGGACTGTACCAAGAGACCCAGTACTTC. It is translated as CASSKGLYQETQYF.

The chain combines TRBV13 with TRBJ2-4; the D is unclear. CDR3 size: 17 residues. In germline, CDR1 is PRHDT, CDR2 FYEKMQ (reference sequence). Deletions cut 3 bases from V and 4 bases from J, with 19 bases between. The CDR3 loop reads CASSFYRASTSKNIQYF. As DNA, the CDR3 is TGTGCCAGCAGCTTTTACCGGGCCTCGACCTCTAAAAACATTCAGTACTTC.

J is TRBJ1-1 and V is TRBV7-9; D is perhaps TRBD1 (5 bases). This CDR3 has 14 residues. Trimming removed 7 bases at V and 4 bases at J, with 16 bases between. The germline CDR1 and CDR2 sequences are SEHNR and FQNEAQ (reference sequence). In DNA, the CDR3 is TGTGCCAGCAACTTGGCCCGGGACGCCACTGAAGCTTTCTTT. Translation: CASNLARDATEAFF. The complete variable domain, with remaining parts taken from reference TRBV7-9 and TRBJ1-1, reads DTGVSQNPRHKITKRGQNVTFRCDPISEHNRLYWYRQTLGQGPEFLTYFQNEAQLEKSRLLSDRFSAERPKGSFSTLEIQRTEQGDSAMYLCASNLARDATEAFFGQGTRLTVV.

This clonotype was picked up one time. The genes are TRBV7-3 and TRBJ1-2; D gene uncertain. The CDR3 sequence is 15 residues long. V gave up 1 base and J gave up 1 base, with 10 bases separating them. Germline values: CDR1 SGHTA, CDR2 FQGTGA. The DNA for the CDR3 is TGTGCCAGCAGCTTAAATGGAAGAGTTAACTATGGCTACACCTTC. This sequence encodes CASSLNGRVNYGYTF.

CDR3 DNA: TGTGCCAACCGGGGCCAAGCCAAAAACATTCAGTACTTC. It encodes CANRGQAKNIQYF. The rearrangement links TRBV2 to TRBJ2-4, with D tentatively TRBD1 or TRBD2 (5 bases each). The CDR3 is made up of 13 amino acids. V lost 10 bases to trimming and J lost 0 bases, with 10 bases between them. Germline CDR1 reads SNHLY; CDR2 reads FYNNEI.

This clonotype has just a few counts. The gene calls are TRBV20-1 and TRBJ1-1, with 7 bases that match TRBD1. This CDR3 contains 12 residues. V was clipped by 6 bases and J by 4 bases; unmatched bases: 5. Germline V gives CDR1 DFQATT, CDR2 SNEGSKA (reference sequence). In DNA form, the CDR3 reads TGCAGTGCCCCGGGACAGCTCACTGAAGCTTTCTTT. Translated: CSAPGQLTEAFF.

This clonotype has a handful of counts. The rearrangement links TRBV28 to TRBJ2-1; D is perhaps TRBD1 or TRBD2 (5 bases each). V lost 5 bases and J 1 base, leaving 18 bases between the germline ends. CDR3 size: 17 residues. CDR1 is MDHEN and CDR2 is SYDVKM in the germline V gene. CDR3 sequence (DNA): TGTGCCAGCAGTGTGATGTGGGGGATCGGATCCTACAATGAGCAGTTCTTC. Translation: CASSVMWGIGSYNEQFF. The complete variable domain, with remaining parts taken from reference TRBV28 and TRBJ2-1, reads DVKVTQSSRYLVKRTGEKVFLECVQDMDHENMFWYRQDPGLGLRLIYFSYDVKMKEKGDIPEGYSVSREKKERFSLILESASTNQTSMYLCASSVMWGIGSYNEQFFGPGTRLTVL.

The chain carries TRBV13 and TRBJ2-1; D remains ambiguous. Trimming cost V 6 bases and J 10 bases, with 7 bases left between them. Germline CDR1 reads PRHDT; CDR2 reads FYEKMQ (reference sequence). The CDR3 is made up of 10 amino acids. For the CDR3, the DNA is TGTGCCAGCAGGGTTGAGGAGCAGTTCTTC. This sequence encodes CASRVEEQFF.

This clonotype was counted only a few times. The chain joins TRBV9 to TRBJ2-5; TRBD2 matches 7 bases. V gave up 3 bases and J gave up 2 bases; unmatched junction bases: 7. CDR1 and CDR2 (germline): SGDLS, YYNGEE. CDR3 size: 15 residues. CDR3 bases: TGTGCCAGCAGCGCGCTTATGGGGGGGCAAGAGACCCAGTACTTC. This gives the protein CASSALMGGQETQYF.

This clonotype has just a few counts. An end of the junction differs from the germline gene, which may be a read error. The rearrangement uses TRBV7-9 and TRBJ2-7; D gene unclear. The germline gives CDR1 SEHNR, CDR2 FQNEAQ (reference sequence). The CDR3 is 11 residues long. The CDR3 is CASSLGRSEDF. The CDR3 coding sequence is TGTGCCAGCAGCTTAGGCAGGTCAGAGGACTTC. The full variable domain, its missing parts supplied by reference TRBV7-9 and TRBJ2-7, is DTGVSQNPRHKITKRGQNVTFRCDPISEHNRLYWYRQTLGQGPEFLTYFQNEAQLEKSRLLSDRFSAERPKGSFSTLEIQRTEQGDSAMYLCASSLGRSEDFGPGTRLTVT.

The CDR3 nucleotides are TGCAGCGGGGTGACAGGGCTTAACACTGAAGCTTTCTTT. This sequence encodes CSGVTGLNTEAFF. The chain employs TRBV29-1 and TRBJ1-1, with TRBD1 identical over 7 bases. The CDR3 is made up of 13 amino acids. Germline V lookup: CDR1 SQVTM, CDR2 ANQGSEA. The V segment lost 7 bases and the J segment 2 bases; nucleotides outside the gene matches: 7.

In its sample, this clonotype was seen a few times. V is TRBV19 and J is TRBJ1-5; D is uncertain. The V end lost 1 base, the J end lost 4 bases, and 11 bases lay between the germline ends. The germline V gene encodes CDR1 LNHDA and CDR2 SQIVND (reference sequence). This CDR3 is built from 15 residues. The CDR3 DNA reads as TGTGCCAGTAGTATAGGAGGCAAGATTAATCAGCCCCAGCATTTT. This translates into CASSIGGKINQPQHF.

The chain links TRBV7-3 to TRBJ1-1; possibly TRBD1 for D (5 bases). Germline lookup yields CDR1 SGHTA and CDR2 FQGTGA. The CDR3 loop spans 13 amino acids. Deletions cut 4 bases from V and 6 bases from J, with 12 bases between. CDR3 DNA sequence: TGTGCCAGCAGCTACTTGGGGGGGGCTGAAGCTTTCTTT. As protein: CASSYLGGAEAFF.

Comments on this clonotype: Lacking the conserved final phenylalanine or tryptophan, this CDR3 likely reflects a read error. The CDR3 coding sequence is TGCAGCGTTGTAGGTCGCAGGGGGAAGAGCGAGCAGTACCTC. Protein product: CSVVGRRGKSEQYL. This chain joins TRBV29-1 and TRBJ2-7, with 7 bases matching TRBD1. The trim removed 4 bases at V and 6 bases at J, leaving 12 bases unmatched. This CDR3 region has 14 residues. Germline V CDR1 and CDR2: SQVTM, ANQGSEA.

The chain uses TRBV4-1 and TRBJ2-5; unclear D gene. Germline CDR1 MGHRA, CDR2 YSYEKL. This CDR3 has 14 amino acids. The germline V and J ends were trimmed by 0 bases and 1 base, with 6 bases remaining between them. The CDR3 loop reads CASSQESRQETQYF. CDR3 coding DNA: TGCGCCAGCAGCCAAGAGTCTCGCCAAGAGACCCAGTACTTC.

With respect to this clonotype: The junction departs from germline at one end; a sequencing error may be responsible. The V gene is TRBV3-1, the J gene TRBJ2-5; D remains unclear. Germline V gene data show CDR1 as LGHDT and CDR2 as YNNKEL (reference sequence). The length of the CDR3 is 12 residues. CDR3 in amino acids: CASSQGEEAQYF. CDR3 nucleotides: TGTGCCAGCAGCCAAGGTGAAGAGGCCCAGTACTTC.

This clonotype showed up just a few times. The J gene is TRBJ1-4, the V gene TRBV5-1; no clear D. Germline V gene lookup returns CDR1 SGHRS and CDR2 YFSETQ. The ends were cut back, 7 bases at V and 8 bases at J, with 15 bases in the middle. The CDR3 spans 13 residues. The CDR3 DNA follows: TGCGCCAGCCACGACGGGGTGGACGAAAAACTGTTTTTT. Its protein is CASHDGVDEKLFF.

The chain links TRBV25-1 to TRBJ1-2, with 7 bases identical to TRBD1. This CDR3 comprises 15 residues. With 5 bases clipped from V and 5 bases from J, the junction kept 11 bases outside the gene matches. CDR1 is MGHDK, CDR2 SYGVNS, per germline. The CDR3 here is CASSKWEGAGYGYTF. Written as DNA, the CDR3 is TGTGCCAGCAGTAAATGGGAGGGGGCTGGATATGGCTACACCTTC.

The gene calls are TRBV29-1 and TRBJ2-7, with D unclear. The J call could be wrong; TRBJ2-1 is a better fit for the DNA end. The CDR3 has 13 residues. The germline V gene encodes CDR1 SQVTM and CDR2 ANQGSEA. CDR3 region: CSVEDISRKEQFF. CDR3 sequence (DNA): TGCAGCGTTGAAGATATATCCCGCAAAGAGCAGTTCTTC.

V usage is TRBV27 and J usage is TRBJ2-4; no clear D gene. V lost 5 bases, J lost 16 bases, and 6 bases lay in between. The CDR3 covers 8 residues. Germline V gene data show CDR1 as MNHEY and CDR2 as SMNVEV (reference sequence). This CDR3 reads CASSPSYF. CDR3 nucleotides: TGTGCCAGCAGTCCTTCTTACTTC.

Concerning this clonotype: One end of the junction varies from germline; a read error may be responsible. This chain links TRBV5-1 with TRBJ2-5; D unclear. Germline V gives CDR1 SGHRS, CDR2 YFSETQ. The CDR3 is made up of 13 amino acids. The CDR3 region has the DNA TGCGCCAGCAGCTTGGACCTACAAGAGACCCAGCACTTC. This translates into CASSLDLQETQHF.

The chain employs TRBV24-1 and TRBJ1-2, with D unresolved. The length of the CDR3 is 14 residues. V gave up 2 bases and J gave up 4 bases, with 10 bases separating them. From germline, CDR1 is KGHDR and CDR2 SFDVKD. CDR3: CATSDSIISYGYTF. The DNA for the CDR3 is TGTGCCACCAGTGATTCGATTATTTCCTATGGCTACACCTTC.